This T cell receptor (beta chain) was sequenced for a study of cytomegalovirus exposure and HLA in healthy donors. Study context: Sequencing of 150 million to 200 million T cells in an earlier analysis found around 110 million unique TCR beta sequences. Overall study results and limits: When the data were analyzed later, several of the most significant clusters appeared to be linked to common viral pathogens.

Turning to this clone: Its antigen remains unidentified.

Researchers ran the PCR with 60 Vbeta and 13 Jbeta primers. Method: immunoSEQ multiplex PCR; TCRdb's copy keeps in-frame clones and lacks some. This sample carries 95,000 to 150,000 clones, 77% of them seen once, and the ten largest clones take 3.5% to 4%. Germline V lookup: CDR1 MNHNS, CDR2 SASEGT. Trimming shortened V by 6 bases and J by 4 bases, and 19 bases separated the two germline ends. The CDR3 runs 15 residues. The source material was PBMCs. The genes are TRBV6-1 and TRBJ2-7; possible D gene TRBD2, 6 bases. This clonotype was obtained from a human donor in good health. In nucleotides, the CDR3 is TGTGCCAGCAGCGAAAGGGCGTGGAGGGAGTACGAGCAGTACTTC. Translated, it gives CASSERAWREYEQYF.